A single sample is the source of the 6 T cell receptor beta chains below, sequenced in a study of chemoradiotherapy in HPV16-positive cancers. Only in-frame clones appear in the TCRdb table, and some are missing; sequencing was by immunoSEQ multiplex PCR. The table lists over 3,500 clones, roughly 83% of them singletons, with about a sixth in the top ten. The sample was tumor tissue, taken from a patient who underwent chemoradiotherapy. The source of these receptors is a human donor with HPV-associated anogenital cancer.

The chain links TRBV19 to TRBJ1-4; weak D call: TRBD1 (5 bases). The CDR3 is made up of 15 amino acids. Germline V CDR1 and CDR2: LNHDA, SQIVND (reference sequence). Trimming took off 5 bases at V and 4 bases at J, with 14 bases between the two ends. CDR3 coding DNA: TGTGCCAGTAGTCACCTAGGGGCGCGTAATGAAAAACTGTTTTTT. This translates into CASSHLGARNEKLFF.

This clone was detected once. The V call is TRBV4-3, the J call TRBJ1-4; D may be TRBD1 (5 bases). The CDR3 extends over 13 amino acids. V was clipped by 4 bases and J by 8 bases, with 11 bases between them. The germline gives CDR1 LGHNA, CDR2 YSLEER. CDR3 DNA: TGCGCCAGCAGCCCCCGGGAGGGGGAAAAACTGTTTTTT. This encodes CASSPREGEKLFF.

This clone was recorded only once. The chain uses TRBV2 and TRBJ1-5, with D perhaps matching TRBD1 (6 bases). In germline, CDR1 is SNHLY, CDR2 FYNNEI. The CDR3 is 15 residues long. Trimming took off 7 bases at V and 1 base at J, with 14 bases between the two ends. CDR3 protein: CASMEGGYSNQPQHF. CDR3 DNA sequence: TGTGCCAGCATGGAGGGGGGGTACAGCAATCAGCCCCAGCATTTT.

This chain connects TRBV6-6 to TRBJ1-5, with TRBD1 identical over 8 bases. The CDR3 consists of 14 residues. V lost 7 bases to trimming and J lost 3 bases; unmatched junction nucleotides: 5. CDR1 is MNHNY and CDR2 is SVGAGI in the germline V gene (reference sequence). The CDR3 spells CASTRQGTNQPQHF. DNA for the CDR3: TGTGCCAGCACCCGACAGGGGACCAATCAGCCCCAGCATTTT.

The CDR3 DNA reads as TGTGCCAGCAGCCGATTAACCGGACATAATTACGAGCAGTACTTC. Amino acid sequence: CASSRLTGHNYEQYF. The chain recombines TRBV7-9 with TRBJ2-7, with D possibly matching TRBD1 (5 bases). Looked up from germline, CDR1 is SEHNR and CDR2 is FQNEAQ (reference sequence). Deletions cut 5 bases from V and 4 bases from J, with 18 bases between. The CDR3 consists of 15 residues.

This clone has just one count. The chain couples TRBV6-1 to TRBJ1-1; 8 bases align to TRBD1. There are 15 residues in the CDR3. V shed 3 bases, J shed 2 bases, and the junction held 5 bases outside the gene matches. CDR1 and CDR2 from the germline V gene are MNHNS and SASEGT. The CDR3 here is CASSELGQENTEAFF. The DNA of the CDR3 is TGTGCCAGCAGTGAGTTGGGACAGGAAAACACTGAAGCTTTCTTT.